This entry lists 21 T cell receptor beta chains sequenced from one sample in a study of cytomegalovirus exposure and HLA in healthy donors (dated by TCRdb to 2016 to 2017). Preparation of the library involved the immunoSEQ multiplex PCR assay. The multiplex PCR relied on a mix of 60 forward primers for TCR Vbeta segments and 13 reverse primers for TCR Jbeta segments. TCRdb carries this immuneACCESS record with in-frame sequences only. Its versions omit some clonotypes, under half of them owing to an unresolved V gene in the studies checked, with the rest unexplained. Present in this sample are roughly 170,000 clones, less than 85% of which were seen just once. The biggest ten clones account for approximately 1.5% of the sample. Sequenced material: PBMCs. All receptors come from a male donor in good health and CMV-seronegative.

This clone is a singleton in its sample. In nucleotides, the CDR3 is TGTGCCAGCAGCTACCTTACGAGCGGGACCTACGAGCAGTACTTC. This gives the protein CASSYLTSGTYEQYF. J is TRBJ2-7 and V is TRBV7-2, with 7 bases identical to TRBD2. Germline V gene data show CDR1 as SGHTA and CDR2 as FQGNSA. The CDR3 runs 15 residues. V shed 4 bases, J shed 2 bases, and the junction held 8 bases outside the gene matches.

The chain is built from TRBV11-2 and TRBJ1-1, with 10 positions matching TRBD1. V lost 5 bases and J lost 4; bases outside the gene matches: 4. The germline V gene has CDR1 SGHAT and CDR2 FQNNGV. This CDR3 comprises 14 residues. The CDR3 nucleotides read TGTGCCAGCAGCGTCCGGGACAGGGGCACTGAAGCTTTCTTT. Its translation: CASSVRDRGTEAFF.

The chain carries TRBV7-8 and TRBJ2-1; D unclear. V lost 5 bases to trimming and J lost 4 bases, with 9 bases between them. This CDR3 has 13 residues. Per germline, CDR1 SGHVS and CDR2 FQNEAQ. Here the CDR3 reads CASSPGSYNEQFF. The CDR3 DNA reads as TGTGCCAGCAGCCCAGGCTCATACAATGAGCAGTTCTTC.

The table lists this clone with a count of one. This sequence joins TRBV27 and TRBJ2-7; TRBD1 might be the D (5 bases). CDR3 length: 13 residues. Germline CDR1 MNHEY, CDR2 SMNVEV (reference sequence). Trimming removed 6 bases from V and 1 base from J, with 10 bases in between. CDR3 nucleotides: TGTGCCAGCAGCTACTCAGGGTCCTACGAGCAGTACTTC. Its protein is CASSYSGSYEQYF.

The chain combines TRBV7-2 with TRBJ1-4, with TRBD1 as a possible D gene (5 bases). Trimming removed 1 base from V and 3 bases from J, with 9 bases in between. Germline V gene data show CDR1 as SGHTA and CDR2 as FQGNSA. The CDR3 covers 15 residues. The CDR3 is CASSLGQPPNEKLFF. Written as DNA, the CDR3 is TGTGCCAGCAGCTTAGGACAGCCCCCTAATGAAAAACTGTTTTTT. Full variable domain (remainder filled in from reference TRBV7-2 and TRBJ1-4): GAGVSQSPSNKVTEKGKDVELRCDPISGHTALYWYRQSLGQGLEFLIYFQGNSAPDKSGLPSDRFSAERTGGSVSTLTIQRTQQEDSAVYLCASSLGQPPNEKLFFGSGTQLSVL.

The chain carries TRBV5-1 and TRBJ1-1, with a tentative D call TRBD1 (5 bases). This CDR3 contains 14 residues. Germline V gives CDR1 SGHRS, CDR2 YFSETQ. Trimming left V 4 bases short and J 1 base short, with 11 bases between. The CDR3 sequence is CASSVRGENTEAFF. CDR3 nucleotides: TGCGCCAGCAGCGTGCGGGGGGAGAACACTGAAGCTTTCTTT.

This rearrangement joins TRBV4-1 to TRBJ2-5; perhaps TRBD1 as D (6 bases). The V gene's germline CDR1 is MGHRA and CDR2 YSYEKL. V shed 4 bases and J shed 4 bases, with 16 bases lying between them. CDR3 length equals 15 residues. The CDR3 sequence: CASSRQDGAVETQYF. CDR3 bases: TGCGCCAGCAGCCGACAGGACGGAGCAGTAGAGACCCAGTACTTC.

The gene calls are TRBV6-5 and TRBJ1-6, with D perhaps TRBD1 (5 bases). The CDR3 spans 13 residues. Trimming left V 7 bases short and J 5 bases short, with 9 bases between. The germline gives CDR1 MNHEY, CDR2 SVGAGI. CDR3 sequence: CASTGSHNSPLHF. Here the CDR3 DNA reads TGTGCCAGCACAGGGTCTCATAATTCACCCCTCCACTTT.

The V and J genes are TRBV23-1 and TRBJ2-7; TRBD1 matches at 9 bases. TRBV23-1 is assigned to the ORF class and has an uncertain function. V shed 6 bases, J shed 2 bases, and the junction held 2 bases outside the gene matches. The CDR3 runs 13 residues. CDR3 sequence reads: CASRGTGTYEQYF. The CDR3 coding sequence is TGCGCCAGCAGAGGGACAGGGACCTACGAGCAGTACTTC.

This clone was observed a single time. The V gene is TRBV7-9, the J gene TRBJ2-5; 8 bases are shared with TRBD2. Germline V gene sequence: CDR1 SEHNR, CDR2 FQNEAQ (reference sequence). The CDR3 runs to 16 residues. V lost 5 bases, J lost 5 bases, and 13 bases stayed unmatched. CDR3 protein: CASSPRARASGETQYF. The CDR3 bases are TGTGCCAGCAGCCCGCGGGCGAGGGCTAGCGGGGAGACCCAGTACTTC.

This clone has a single count. The chain uses TRBV28 and TRBJ1-2; D remains ambiguous. Per germline, CDR1 MDHEN and CDR2 SYDVKM. The V and J ends lost 3 bases and 7 bases respectively, with 12 bases between them. The CDR3 runs 13 residues. The CDR3 DNA reads as TGTGCCAGCAGTTTCCGGCAGGTCGGTGGCTACACCTTC. Its translation is CASSFRQVGGYTF.

The chain has TRBV19 and TRBJ2-3; 7 positions agree with TRBD2. CDR1 is LNHDA and CDR2 is SQIVND in the germline V gene (reference sequence). CDR3 length: 14 amino acids. V dropped 6 bases and J dropped 0; count of bases not matched to a gene: 3. The CDR3 DNA is TGTGCCAGTAGCGGGAGGTGGAGCACAGATACGCAGTATTTT. It encodes CASSGRWSTDTQYF.

The CDR3 reads CASRTGENTEAFF. The CDR3 DNA reads as TGTGCCAGCAGGACAGGGGAGAACACTGAAGCTTTCTTT. The V call is TRBV6-4, the J call TRBJ1-1; TRBD1 aligns across 8 bases. CDR1 MRHNA and CDR2 SNTAGT come from the germline V gene. V shed 6 bases and J 1 base; nucleotides not matched to a gene: 1. The CDR3 is made up of 13 amino acids.

The rearrangement joins TRBV7-2 to TRBJ2-7, with 7 positions matching TRBD2. CDR1 and CDR2 from the germline V gene are SGHTA and FQGNSA. The J segment lost 2 bases and the V segment lost 5 bases, leaving 6 bases of the junction unmatched. This CDR3 spans 14 amino acids. CDR3 residues: CASSPAGTTYEQYF. The CDR3 coding sequence is TGTGCCAGCAGCCCTGCCGGGACTACCTACGAGCAGTACTTC.

This chain uses TRBV7-9 with TRBJ1-1, with D possibly matching TRBD1 (5 bases). The CDR3 is 14 amino acids. Trimming stripped 5 bases from V and 3 bases from J, with 13 bases between. CDR1 SEHNR and CDR2 FQNEAQ come from the germline V gene (reference sequence). CDR3 amino acids: CASSPLRDHTEAFF. The CDR3 DNA sequence: TGTGCCAGCAGCCCTCTCAGGGATCACACTGAAGCTTTCTTT. Looking up the rest from reference TRBV7-9 and TRBJ1-1 gives the full variable domain: DTGVSQNPRHKITKRGQNVTFRCDPISEHNRLYWYRQTLGQGPEFLTYFQNEAQLEKSRLLSDRFSAERPKGSFSTLEIQRTEQGDSAMYLCASSPLRDHTEAFFGQGTRLTVV.

The rearrangement joins TRBV9 to TRBJ2-1, with D possibly TRBD2 on 7 matching bases. CDR3 length: 19 residues. Trimming pared 0 bases from V and 8 bases from J, leaving 27 bases between. Germline V gene data show CDR1 as SGDLS and CDR2 as YYNGEE. The CDR3 reads CASSVEGRGRGEGLHEQFF. For the CDR3, the DNA is TGTGCCAGCAGCGTAGAAGGCAGGGGACGGGGGGAGGGCCTGCATGAGCAGTTCTTC.

This chain connects TRBV5-1 to TRBJ2-5; 11 positions match TRBD2. J was trimmed by 2 bases and V by 2 bases; bases with no gene match: 5. This CDR3 is 16 amino acids long. The germline V gene has CDR1 SGHRS and CDR2 YFSETQ. CDR3 DNA: TGCGCCAGCAGCTTACTTCCTAGCGGGGGGCAAGAGACCCAGTACTTC. Its protein is CASSLLPSGGQETQYF.

This chain uses TRBV6-4 with TRBJ2-1, with a weak D call TRBD2 (6 bases). CDR3 size: 13 residues. The ends were cut back, 5 bases at V and 5 bases at J, with 10 bases in the middle. Per germline, CDR1 MRHNA and CDR2 SNTAGT. The CDR3 bases are TGTGCCAGCAGTCCGGTAGCGGACAATGAGCAGTTCTTC. The encoded protein is CASSPVADNEQFF.

The V call is TRBV11-2, the J call TRBJ1-2; D is perhaps TRBD1 (5 bases). The CDR3 loop spans 15 amino acids. The V end was cut by 3 bases, the J end by 5 bases, with 16 bases between. Germline V gene lookup returns CDR1 SGHAT and CDR2 FQNNGV. The CDR3 DNA is TGTGCCAGCAGCTTGGCGGAAATGGGGCCGTATGGCTACACCTTC. Its translation: CASSLAEMGPYGYTF. Complete variable domain (other parts from reference TRBV11-2 and TRBJ1-2): EAGVAQSPRYKIIEKRQSVAFWCNPISGHATLYWYQQILGQGPKLLIQFQNNGVVDDSQLPKDRFSAERLKGVDSTLKIQPAKLEDSAVYLCASSLAEMGPYGYTFGSGTRLTVV.

The rearrangement joins TRBV11-2 to TRBJ1-2; no firm D call. Germline CDR1 SGHAT, CDR2 FQNNGV. Trimming left V 6 bases short and J 8 bases short, with 22 bases between. The CDR3 is 15 residues long. CDR3 sequence (DNA): TGTGCCAGCAGGCTTTCAGGTACCGTTCCGAAGGGCTACACCTTC. It yields the protein CASRLSGTVPKGYTF.

CDR3 residues: CASRRYRESDEQYF. CDR3 sequence (DNA): TGTGCCAGCAGACGATATCGGGAGAGCGACGAGCAGTACTTC. J is TRBJ2-7 and V is TRBV2, with D perhaps matching TRBD2 (6 bases). CDR3 length equals 14 residues. The germline V and J ends were trimmed by 6 bases and 5 bases, with 17 bases remaining between them. Germline V gives CDR1 SNHLY, CDR2 FYNNEI. Together with reference TRBV2 and TRBJ2-7, the CDR3 gives the full variable domain: EPEVTQTPSHQVTQMGQEVILRCVPISNHLYFYWYRQILGQKVEFLVSFYNNEISEKSEIFDDQFSVERPDGSNFTLKIRSTKLEDSAMYFCASRRYRESDEQYFGPGTRLTVT.